Reported below is one TCR beta chain. The sample belongs to a study of T cell responses to AZD1222 COVID-19 vaccine. Per the germline V gene, CDR1 is SEHNR and CDR2 is FQNEAQ (reference sequence). The germline V and J ends were trimmed by 7 bases and 4 bases, with 9 bases remaining between them. The CDR3 is 12 amino acids. TCRdb's table, derived via immunoSEQ multiplex PCR, lists solely in-frame clones and lacks some. The table lists more than 110,000 clones, around nine tenths of them singletons. The sequencing used peripheral blood, collected on day 0 of AZD1222 vaccination. The sequence derives from an adult in good health. The chain recombines TRBV7-9 with TRBJ2-3; no definite D call. Here the CDR3 DNA reads TGTGCCAGCAACTTGGGCGCAGATACGCAGTATTTT. It codes for CASNLGADTQYF.